The clone carrying this T cell receptor (beta chain) was counted between two and nine times. The CDR3 is 11 amino acids. Germline V gives CDR1 LGHDT, CDR2 YNNKEL (reference sequence). V was clipped by 2 bases and J by 6 bases, with 2 bases between them. Survey-level TCR beta sequencing used the immunoSEQ assay. Assay used: immunoSEQ multiplex PCR; TCRdb lists only in-frame clones, some missing. The data show around 50,000 clones, roughly 93% seen once. The source is a man aged 35 to 55 with rheumatoid arthritis. The sample consisted of PBMCs. The V call is TRBV3-1 (or the pseudogene TRBV3-2), the J call TRBJ1-3; D gene ambiguous. CDR3 region: CASSQQNTIYF. In DNA form, the CDR3 reads TGTGCCAGCAGCCAACAAAACACCATATATTTT.